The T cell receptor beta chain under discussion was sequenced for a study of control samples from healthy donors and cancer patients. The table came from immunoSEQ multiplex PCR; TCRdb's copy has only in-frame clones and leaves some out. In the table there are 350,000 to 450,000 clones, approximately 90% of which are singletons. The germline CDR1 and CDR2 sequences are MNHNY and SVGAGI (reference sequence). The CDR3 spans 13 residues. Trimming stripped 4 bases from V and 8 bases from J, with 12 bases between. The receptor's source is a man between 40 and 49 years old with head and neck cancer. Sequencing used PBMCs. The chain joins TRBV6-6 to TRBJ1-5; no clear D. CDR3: CASSSTPIKPQHF. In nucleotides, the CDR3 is TGTGCCAGCAGTTCAACACCAATCAAGCCCCAGCATTTT.